Listed here are 29 T cell receptor beta chains from one sample, sequenced in a study of T cell repertoires in cytomegalovirus infection. From the reads, TCRdb called clonotypes with MiXCR, one entry per CDR3 protein. The table includes roughly 76,000 distinct CDR3 sequences, more than 3.5% detected once. The sequenced material came from PBMCs. Source of these receptors: a human donor in good health (CMV status not recorded). Some clones in this sample may be carry-over from other donors' samples.

At least ten counts were recorded for this clonotype. The chain uses TRBV6-5 and TRBJ1-4; TRBD1 aligns across 10 bases. J gave up 6 bases and V 5 bases, and 3 bases lay outside the gene matches. The germline gives CDR1 MNHEY, CDR2 SVGAGI. There are 14 residues in the CDR3. The CDR3 DNA is TGTGCCAGCAGTCGCGGGACAGGGGATGAAAAACTGTTTTTT. Its translation: CASSRGTGDEKLFF.

In its sample, this clonotype was seen many times. The chain uses TRBV7-2 and TRBJ2-3; tentatively, D is TRBD2 (6 bases). Germline V CDR1 and CDR2: SGHTA, FQGNSA. The CDR3 totals 15 residues. Trimming stripped 2 bases from V and 4 bases from J, with 13 bases between. Here the CDR3 reads CASSLYGGAADTQYF. For the CDR3, the DNA is TGTGCCAGCAGCTTATATGGAGGGGCGGCAGATACGCAGTATTTT.

This clonotype showed up many times. V is TRBV28 and J is TRBJ2-1; D is uncertain. Trimming shortened V by 4 bases and J by 7 bases, and 8 bases separated the two germline ends. This CDR3 region has 12 residues. The germline V gene has CDR1 MDHEN and CDR2 SYDVKM. In DNA, the CDR3 is TGTGCCAGCAGTTCAAGGTGGAATGAGCAGTTCTTC. Protein: CASSSRWNEQFF. The variable domain in full, with the rest retrieved from reference TRBV28 and TRBJ2-1, is DVKVTQSSRYLVKRTGEKVFLECVQDMDHENMFWYRQDPGLGLRLIYFSYDVKMKEKGDIPEGYSVSREKKERFSLILESASTNQTSMYLCASSSRWNEQFFGPGTRLTVL.

This clonotype was detected ten times or more. The chain has TRBV7-2 and TRBJ2-1; 8 nucleotides match TRBD2. The CDR3 has 16 amino acids. With V trimmed by 6 bases and J by 2 bases, 9 bases remained unmatched. CDR1 is SGHTA and CDR2 is FQGNSA in the germline V gene. CDR3 bases: TGTGCCAGCAGACCGAGCCCGGGGGGGGCCTACAATGAGCAGTTCTTC. Translation: CASRPSPGGAYNEQFF.

This clonotype was seen repeatedly, ten times or more. The rearrangement joins TRBV7-6 to TRBJ2-5; 9 bases agree with TRBD1. This CDR3 spans 14 amino acids. The junction had 5 bases not matched to a gene; V was cut back by 5 bases and J by 4 bases. CDR1 SGHVS and CDR2 FNYEAQ come from the germline V gene. CDR3 coding DNA: TGTGCCAGCAGCCCGAAGGACAGGGGAGAGACCCAGTACTTC. It encodes CASSPKDRGETQYF.

This clonotype came up many times. The chain is built from TRBV7-8 and TRBJ1-2; no clear D gene. The germline V gene encodes CDR1 SGHVS and CDR2 FQNEAQ. V was clipped by 1 base and J by 6 bases, with 12 bases between them. The CDR3 length is 14 residues. The chain's CDR3 is CASSLVASPNGYTF. The CDR3 DNA follows: TGTGCCAGCAGCTTAGTTGCCTCACCGAATGGCTACACCTTC. Complete variable domain (other parts from reference TRBV7-8 and TRBJ1-2): GAGVSQSPRYKVAKRGQDVALRCDPISGHVSLFWYQQALGQGPEFLTYFQNEAQLDKSGLPSDRFFAERPEGSVSTLKIQRTQQEDSAVYLCASSLVASPNGYTFGSGTRLTVV.

This clonotype was recorded once. The CDR3 carries no conserved terminal phenylalanine or tryptophan, so it likely arises from a read error. The chain employs TRBV29-1 and TRBJ2-5; D might be TRBD2 (5 bases). The V gene's germline CDR1 is SQVTM and CDR2 ANQGSEA. This CDR3 is built from 13 residues. CDR3 DNA sequence: TGTAGCGTAGTCAGAGGAGGCCCCGAGACCCAGTACTGC. It codes for CSVVRGGPETQYC.

The table lists this clonotype with many counts. The gene calls are TRBV7-2 and TRBJ2-7; D ambiguous. The CDR3 covers 12 residues. Germline-derived CDR1 and CDR2 are SGHTA and FQGNSA. Trimming took off 2 bases at V and 3 bases at J, with 5 bases between the two ends. The CDR3 sequence is CASSLNGYEQYF. CDR3 bases: TGTGCCAGCAGCTTAAACGGCTACGAGCAGTACTTC.

This clonotype showed up many times. This chain joins TRBV3-1 and TRBJ1-1, with D unresolved. The CDR3 contains 13 residues. The germline gives CDR1 LGHDT, CDR2 YNNKEL (reference sequence). Trimming shortened V by 8 bases and J by 0 bases, and 10 bases separated the two germline ends. CDR3 coding DNA: TGTGCCAGCTCGGGGATCATGAACACTGAAGCTTTCTTT. Translating it yields CASSGIMNTEAFF.

Details on this clonotype: A much larger clone differs from this one at a single base, so this may be a read error. The chain is built from TRBV20-1 and TRBJ2-7; D may correspond to TRBD1 or TRBD2 (5 bases each). The CDR3 covers 13 residues. Germline V gene data show CDR1 as DFQATT and CDR2 as SNEGSKA (reference sequence). V was trimmed by 5 bases and J by 8 bases, leaving 19 bases between them. The CDR3 here is CSAGQTGPRKQYF. CDR3 coding DNA: TGCAGTGCTGGTCAAACGGGACCCAGGAAGCAGTACTTC.

Comment on this clonotype: A much larger clone differs from this one at a single base, so this may be a read error. J is TRBJ2-3 and V is TRBV28; 7 bases line up with TRBD1. The CDR3 length is 15 residues. Germline CDR1 MDHEN, CDR2 SYDVKM. The CDR3 region has the DNA TGTGGCAGCAGTTTTCTGGACAGGAACACAGATACGCAGTATTTT. Protein product: CGSSFLDRNTDTQYF. The entire variable domain, with the rest obtained from reference TRBV28 and TRBJ2-3, is as follows: DVKVTQSSRYLVKRTGEKVFLECVQDMDHENMFWYRQDPGLGLRLIYFSYDVKMKEKGDIPEGYSVSREKKERFSLILESASTNQTSMYLCGSSFLDRNTDTQYFGPGTRLTVL.

This clonotype was seen ten or more times. The rearrangement links TRBV20-1 to TRBJ2-7; D gene uncertain. With 1 base removed from V and 4 bases from J, the gap between germline ends came to 8 bases. Germline V gene sequence: CDR1 DFQATT, CDR2 SNEGSKA (reference sequence). This CDR3 is 12 amino acids long. The CDR3 loop reads CSARATVYEQYF. The CDR3 DNA follows: TGCAGTGCTAGAGCTACAGTATACGAGCAGTACTTC.

This clonotype appeared many times. As DNA, the CDR3 is TGTGCCATCCGGACTAGCGGCCTCACCGGGGAGCTGTTTTTT. It codes for CAIRTSGLTGELFF. The chain carries TRBV7-9 and TRBJ2-2, with TRBD2 matching over 10 bases. The CDR3 consists of 14 residues. The ends lost 10 bases at V and 4 bases at J; junction bases unmatched: 6. Germline-derived CDR1 and CDR2 are SEHNR and FQNEAQ (reference sequence).

This clonotype occurred many times. The rearrangement links TRBV28 to TRBJ1-1, with TRBD1 matching 7 bases. V gave up 5 bases and J gave up 5 bases; unmatched junction bases: 8. The CDR3 contains 14 residues. Germline V gene data show CDR1 as MDHEN and CDR2 as SYDVKM. The CDR3: CASSLTGVGTEAFF. Here the CDR3 DNA reads TGTGCCAGCAGTCTTACAGGGGTGGGGACTGAAGCTTTCTTT.

This clonotype was seen many times. The genes are TRBV12-3 or TRBV12-4 and TRBJ1-2; the D is unclear. This CDR3 is 15 amino acids long. V lost 0 bases, J lost 0 bases, and 8 bases lay in between. For the CDR3, the DNA is TGTGCCAGCAGTTTAGCGCTCGGACCTAACTATGGCTACACCTTC. Protein sequence: CASSLALGPNYGYTF.

This clonotype was seen ten or more times. The rearrangement uses TRBV4-2 and TRBJ1-5; D gene uncertain. V was trimmed by 0 bases and J by 4 bases, leaving 4 bases between them. The CDR3 loop spans 13 amino acids. Germline CDR1 LGHNA, CDR2 YNFKEQ. This CDR3 reads CASSQDRNQPQHF. Here the CDR3 DNA reads TGTGCCAGCAGCCAAGATAGGAATCAGCCCCAGCATTTT.

This clonotype was detected many times. The chain combines TRBV6-2 or TRBV6-3 with TRBJ1-5, with D uncertain. Germline V gene data show CDR1 as MNHEY and CDR2 as SVGEGT. V lost 6 bases, J lost 10 bases, and 16 bases lay in between. CDR3 size: 13 residues. The CDR3 DNA follows: TGTGCCAGCAGACGTACTGGGCACTCTCCCCAGCATTTT. It yields the protein CASRRTGHSPQHF.

This clonotype was counted many times. V is TRBV6-2 or TRBV6-3 and J is TRBJ1-2, with a weak D call TRBD1 (5 bases). The CDR3 length is 13 residues. The V and J ends lost 9 bases and 2 bases respectively, with 13 bases between them. The V gene's germline CDR1 is MNHEY and CDR2 SVGEGT. The CDR3 sequence is CASLDIMNYGYTF. CDR3 DNA: TGTGCCAGTTTGGACATCATGAACTATGGCTACACCTTC.

This clonotype occurred many times. CDR3 sequence reads: CASSLDIDGTATYEQYF. CDR3 DNA sequence: TGTGCCAGCAGCTTAGACATCGATGGTACAGCGACCTACGAGCAGTACTTC. This rearrangement joins TRBV7-6 to TRBJ2-7; D gene unclear. The CDR3 sequence is 17 residues long. Trimming removed 1 base at V and 2 bases at J, with 18 bases between. Germline V gene data show CDR1 as SGHVS and CDR2 as FNYEAQ.

This clonotype has ten or more counts. J is TRBJ1-1 and V is TRBV29-1, with TRBD1 identical over 8 bases. Germline trimming cut 6 bases from V and 11 bases from J; bases unmatched to any gene: 5. The CDR3 totals 10 residues. Germline V lookup: CDR1 SQVTM, CDR2 ANQGSEA. The CDR3 region is CSVSGGRAFF. CDR3 sequence (DNA): TGCAGCGTATCAGGGGGCCGGGCTTTCTTT.

This clonotype was seen many times. The chain links TRBV7-9 to TRBJ1-1, with D possibly matching TRBD1 (5 bases). The CDR3 spans 14 residues. V was pared by 4 bases and J by 3 bases, with 12 bases between. CDR1 and CDR2 (germline): SEHNR, FQNEAQ (reference sequence). This CDR3 is CASSSSPGHTEAFF. DNA of the CDR3: TGTGCCAGCAGCTCTTCCCCGGGGCACACTGAAGCTTTCTTT.

This clonotype has at least ten counts. J is TRBJ1-6 and V is TRBV28; TRBD1 is a possible D gene (5 bases). CDR1 is MDHEN and CDR2 is SYDVKM in the germline V gene. The CDR3 is 14 amino acids. V was shortened by 7 bases and J by 4 bases, with 11 bases between the two germline ends. The CDR3 coding sequence is TGTGCCAGCACCCCGTCAGGGTATAATTCACCCCTCCACTTT. As protein: CASTPSGYNSPLHF.

This clonotype appeared many times. This chain joins TRBV7-9 and TRBJ2-5; TRBD2 is a possible D gene (6 bases). Looked up from germline, CDR1 is SEHNR and CDR2 is FQNEAQ (reference sequence). V lost 5 bases and J 5 bases, leaving 15 bases between the germline ends. CDR3 length equals 14 residues. The CDR3 DNA follows: TGTGCCAGCAGCACTTGGCGGGGTAGGGAGACCCAGTACTTC. Amino acids: CASSTWRGRETQYF.

In its sample, this clonotype was seen many times. The CDR3 does not close with the conserved phenylalanine or tryptophan, likely indicating a read error. This rearrangement joins TRBV7-2 to TRBJ1-1; no reliable D call. V lost 1 base, J lost 1 base, and 10 bases lay in between. In germline, CDR1 is SGHTA, CDR2 FQGNSA. The CDR3 is made up of 15 amino acids. As DNA, the CDR3 is TGTGCCAGCAGCTTAGAACCAGGCCGGAACACTGAAGCTTTCCTT. Residues: CASSLEPGRNTEAFL.

This clonotype has ten or more counts. The chain combines TRBV20-1 with TRBJ1-5, with 8 bases fitting TRBD1. CDR1 is DFQATT and CDR2 is SNEGSKA in the germline V gene (reference sequence). This CDR3 region has 13 residues. V was clipped by 3 bases and J by 9 bases; unmatched bases: 7. CDR3 sequence (DNA): TGCAGTGCTAGGGGAGGACAGGGTTTGCCCCAGCATTTT. Amino acid sequence: CSARGGQGLPQHF.

This clonotype came up many times. The chain employs TRBV7-8 and TRBJ1-1; D gene unclear. The CDR3 contains 15 residues. Trimming stripped 4 bases from V and 4 bases from J, with 16 bases between. Germline V gives CDR1 SGHVS, CDR2 FQNEAQ. CDR3 bases: TGTGCCAGCAGCTATGGACGCGAATGGGGCACTGAAGCTTTCTTT. Translation gives CASSYGREWGTEAFF.

Many counts were recorded for this clonotype. CDR3 bases: TGTGCCAGCAGCTTAGGAGGGGGACGGGCCCAAGAGACCCAGTACTTC. It specifies CASSLGGGRAQETQYF. The chain links TRBV7-8 to TRBJ2-5; possibly TRBD1 for D (6 bases). The CDR3 length is 16 residues. With 1 base removed from V and 1 base from J, the gap between germline ends came to 13 bases. In germline, CDR1 is SGHVS, CDR2 FQNEAQ.

In this sample, this clonotype turned up once. One base away lies a much larger clone, so this may be a sequencing read error. This sequence joins TRBV6-5 and TRBJ1-2; 7 bases match TRBD1. Germline lookup yields CDR1 MNHEY and CDR2 SVGAGI. This CDR3 is 13 amino acids long. Written as DNA, the CDR3 is TGTGCCAGCAGGTGGGGACAGACGGATGGCTACGCCTTC. This sequence encodes CASRWGQTDGYAF.

This clonotype showed up many times. This chain joins TRBV7-9 and TRBJ2-7; D remains unclear. Trimming stripped 3 bases from V and 3 bases from J, with 9 bases between. Germline assignment: CDR1 SEHNR and CDR2 FQNEAQ (reference sequence). The CDR3 has 13 residues. CDR3 bases: TGTGCCAGCAGCTTTCCCACCGACTACGAGCAGTACTTC. Encoded protein: CASSFPTDYEQYF.